The rows below give T cell receptor beta chains drawn from one sample of a study of blood T cells in healthy people across ages. Using its own MiXCR run on the 5' RACE reads, TCRdb lists one record per CDR3 protein. The data contain more than 600,000 distinct CDR3 sequences, roughly 25% of them singletons. The data were also submitted as part of a second study, on T cells of mothers and their children.

The sequencing input was blood. These TCRs come from a boy younger than 18 in good health. Both conserved end residues are part of each CDR3. Each record gives: V gene, clone size, D gene, J gene, CDR3 protein, CDR3 DNA. The D gene is left open where the match is weak. Only some rows state a clone size, as once, few, many or a class for expanded clones.

TRBV29-1	.	.	TRBJ1-1	CSVARQDGAFF	TGCAGCGTTGCGCGGCAGGATGGAGCTTTCTTT
TRBV29-1	.	.	TRBJ2-7	CSVAPRLTGRGEQYF	TGCAGCGTTGCACCTCGATTAACAGGGAGGGGCGAGCAGTACTTC
TRBV5-1	few	.	TRBJ2-3	CASSDSLSTDTQYF	TGCGCCAGCAGCGATAGTCTGAGCACAGATACGCAGTATTTT
TRBV5-1	.	.	TRBJ2-7	CASSLGSLARGEQYF	TGCGCCAGCAGCTTGGGATCCCTCGCGAGGGGCGAGCAGTACTTC
TRBV5-1	once	.	TRBJ2-1	CASSGGTSQPYNEQFF	TGCGCCAGCAGCGGCGGGACTTCCCAGCCTTACAATGAGCAGTTCTTC
TRBV20-1	.	TRBD1	TRBJ1-2	CSAKIGGAGGYTF	TGCAGTGCTAAAATAGGGGGCGCGGGTGGCTACACCTTC
TRBV7-3	.	TRBD1	TRBJ2-3	CASSPTGFGTDTQYF	TGTGCCAGCAGTCCGACAGGGTTCGGGACAGATACGCAGTATTTT
TRBV10-1	few	.	TRBJ1-6	CASGPGGAPLHF	TGCGCCAGCGGACCTGGAGGGGCACCCCTCCACTTT
TRBV6-1	.	.	TRBJ2-3	CASSEERPVSPDTQYF	TGTGCCAGCAGTGAAGAAAGGCCCGTAAGCCCAGATACGCAGTATTTT
TRBV7-2	.	.	TRBJ2-5	CASSLGGNGKETQYF	TGTGCCAGCAGCTTAGGCGGGAACGGGAAGGAGACCCAGTACTTC
TRBV12-3/TRBV12-4	few	.	TRBJ1-2	CASSLSRGNYGYTF	TGTGCCAGCAGTTTGAGTCGGGGGAACTATGGCTACACCTTC
TRBV12-3/TRBV12-4	.	.	TRBJ1-5	CASGDSGGQPQHF	TGTGCCAGTGGCGACAGTGGCGGTCAGCCCCAGCATTTT
TRBV7-2	many	.	TRBJ2-7	CASSPRVDSGYEQYF	TGTGCCAGCAGCCCACGAGTTGATAGCGGTTACGAGCAGTACTTC
TRBV29-1	few	.	TRBJ2-7	CSVATGLEQYF	TGCAGCGTTGCGACAGGACTCGAGCAGTACTTC
TRBV6-6	.	.	TRBJ2-5	CASSYYWDLYF	TGTGCCAGCAGTTACTATTGGGACCTATACTTC
TRBV20-1	.	.	TRBJ1-2	CSARDWNFYYGYTF	TGCAGTGCTAGAGATTGGAACTTCTACTATGGCTACACCTTC